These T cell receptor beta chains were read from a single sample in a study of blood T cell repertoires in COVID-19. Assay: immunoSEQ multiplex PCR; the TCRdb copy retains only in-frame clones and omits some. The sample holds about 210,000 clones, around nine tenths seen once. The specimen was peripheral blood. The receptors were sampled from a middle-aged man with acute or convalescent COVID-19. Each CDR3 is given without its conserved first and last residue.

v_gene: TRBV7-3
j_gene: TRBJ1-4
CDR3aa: ASSLNSSWPGGCGTNEKLF

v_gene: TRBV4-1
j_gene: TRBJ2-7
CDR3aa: ASSPQGQTYEQY

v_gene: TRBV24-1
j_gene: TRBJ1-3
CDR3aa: ATLVRAGVYPGNTIY

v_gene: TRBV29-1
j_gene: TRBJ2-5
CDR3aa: SVVQGARETQY

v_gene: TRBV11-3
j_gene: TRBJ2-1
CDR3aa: ASSRDRIPYNEQF

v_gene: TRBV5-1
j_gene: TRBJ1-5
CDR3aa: ASSSGQEGQPQH

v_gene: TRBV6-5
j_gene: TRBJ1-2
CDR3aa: ASSFGQEVPGYT

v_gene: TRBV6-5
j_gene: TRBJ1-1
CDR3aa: ASRAPEVDTEAF

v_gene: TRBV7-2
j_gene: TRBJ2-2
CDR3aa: ASSLNGPGDTGELF

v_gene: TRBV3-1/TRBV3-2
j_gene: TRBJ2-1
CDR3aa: ASSQDSGAYNEQF

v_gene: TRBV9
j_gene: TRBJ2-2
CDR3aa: ASSFKGAETGELF

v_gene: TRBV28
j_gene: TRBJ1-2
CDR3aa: ASSLSDRDGYT

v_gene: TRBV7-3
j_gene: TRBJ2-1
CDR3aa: ASSPNGGRGPNEQF

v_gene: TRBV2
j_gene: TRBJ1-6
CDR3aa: ASNRRDTYNSPLH

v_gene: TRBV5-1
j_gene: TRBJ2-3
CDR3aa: ASSLSGQRTDTQY

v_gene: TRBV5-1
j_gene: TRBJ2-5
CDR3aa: ASSLGQGLDSGQTQY

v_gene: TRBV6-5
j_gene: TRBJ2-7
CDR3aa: ASSLDSYEQY

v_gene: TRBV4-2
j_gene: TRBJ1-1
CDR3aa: ASSQERGSVDTEAF

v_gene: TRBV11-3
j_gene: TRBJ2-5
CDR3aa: ASSLTGGEETQY

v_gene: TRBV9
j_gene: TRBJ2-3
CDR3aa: ASSGAGSSTDTQY

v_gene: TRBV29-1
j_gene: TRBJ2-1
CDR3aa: SVGGVSSYNEQF

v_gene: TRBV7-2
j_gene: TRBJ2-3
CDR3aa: ASSLEARLRPVTQY

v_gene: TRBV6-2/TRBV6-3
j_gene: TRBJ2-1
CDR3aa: ASSYGAGGYDEQF

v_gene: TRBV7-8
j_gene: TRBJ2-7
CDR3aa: ASSRGQGEREQY

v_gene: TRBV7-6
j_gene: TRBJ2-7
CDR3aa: ASTPDRGLDEQY

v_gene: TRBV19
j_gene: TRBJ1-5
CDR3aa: ASSIGAGRDSNQPQH

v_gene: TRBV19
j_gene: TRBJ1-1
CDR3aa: ASRQPGNTEAF

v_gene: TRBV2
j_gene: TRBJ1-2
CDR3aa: ASTLDRGYGYT

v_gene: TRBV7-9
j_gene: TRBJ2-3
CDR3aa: ASSAQGGAADTQY

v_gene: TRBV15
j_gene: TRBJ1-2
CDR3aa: ATSVYLTAYGYT

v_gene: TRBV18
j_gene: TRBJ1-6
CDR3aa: ASSPPTVGRVDSPLH

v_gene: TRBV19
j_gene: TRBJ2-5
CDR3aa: ASSINPLAETQY

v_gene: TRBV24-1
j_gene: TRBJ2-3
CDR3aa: ATSDPGLSGTDTQY

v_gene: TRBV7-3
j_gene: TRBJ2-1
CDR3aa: ASSSWGPTSSYNEQF

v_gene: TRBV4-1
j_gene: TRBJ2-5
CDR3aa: ASSQQGMGWETQY

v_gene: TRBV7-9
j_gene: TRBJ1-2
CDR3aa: ASSLETAYGYT

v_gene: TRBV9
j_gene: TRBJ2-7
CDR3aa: ASSVGTGGAAGGPSYEQY

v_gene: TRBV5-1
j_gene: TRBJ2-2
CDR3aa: ASSSGSWTDTGELF

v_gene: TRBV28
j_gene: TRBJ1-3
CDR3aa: ASSFDGPGEFFGNTIY

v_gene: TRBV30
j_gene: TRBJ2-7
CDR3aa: AWSVQPPGLAGGKQY